These T cell receptor beta chains were read from a single sample in a study of low-dose radiotherapy and immunotherapy resistance in tumors. TCRdb fed the reads into MiXCR, producing one record per CDR3 protein. Of 64,000 or so distinct CDR3 sequences listed, about a third are singletons. The input for sequencing was PBMCs, taken before treatment. These receptors all stem from a female donor with ovarian cancer. Each CDR3 is given with its conserved first and last residue. D genes are given only for firm matches. Rows give clone size only sometimes, using once, few, many, or a class for an expanded clone.

D gene,J gene,clone size,V gene,CDR3 protein,CDR3 DNA
TRBD2,TRBJ2-1,many,TRBV6-2/TRBV6-3,CAGSGNFGNEQFF,TGTGCCGGCAGCGGGAATTTTGGCAATGAGCAGTTCTTC
.,TRBJ2-7,many,TRBV28,CASIPQGPSYEQYF,TGTGCCAGCATTCCCCAGGGACCATCCTACGAGCAGTACTTC
TRBD2,TRBJ2-1,many,TRBV19,CASSIPSGGLYNEQFF,TGTGCCAGTAGTATCCCTAGCGGGGGACTCTACAATGAGCAGTTCTTC
.,TRBJ2-7,many,TRBV3-1,CASSPMDTFCEQYF,TGTGCCAGCAGCCCGATGGACACCTTCTGCGAGCAGTACTTC
.,TRBJ1-5,few,TRBV20-1,CSANRDSNQPQHF,TGCAGTGCTAACAGAGATAGCAATCAGCCCCAGCATTTT
.,TRBJ2-3,.,TRBV7-2,CASRLGPGAFDTQYF,TGTGCCAGCAGGCTAGGGCCGGGGGCGTTCGATACGCAGTATTTT
.,TRBJ2-2,.,TRBV6-8,CASSARGGVTVGELFFFFFFF,.
TRBD2,TRBJ2-5,.,TRBV7-2,CASSRGTSGRRLGETQYF,TGTGCCAGCAGCAGAGGGACTAGCGGGAGGAGATTGGGAGAGACCCAGTACTTC
.,TRBJ2-1,few,TRBV24-1,CVTATGSFYNEQFF,TGTGTCACCGCAACTGGGAGCTTCTACAATGAGCAGTTCTTC
.,TRBJ1-3,once,TRBV7-6,CASSLGGRPSGNTIYF,TGTGCCAGCAGCTTAGGGGGCAGGCCCTCTGGAAACACCATATATTTT
.,TRBJ1-3,many,TRBV6-1,CASSVTGSGNTIYF,TGTGCCAGCAGTGTAACGGGCTCTGGAAACACCATATATTTT
.,TRBJ1-5,.,TRBV12-3/TRBV12-4,CASERDYSNQPQHF,TGTGCCAGCGAGAGGGACTATAGCAATCAGCCCCAGCATTTT
.,TRBJ1-6,many,TRBV27,CASRRGNSPLHF,TGTGCCAGCAGGAGGGGTAATTCACCCCTCCACTTT
.,TRBJ2-3,.,TRBV12-3/TRBV12-4,CASTLGGPSHTQYF,TGTGCCAGCACCTTGGGGGGGCCGTCCCATACGCAGTATTTT
TRBD1,TRBJ1-6,many,TRBV12-3/TRBV12-4,CASSQGQGNSPLHF,TGTGCCAGCAGTCAAGGACAGGGAAATTCACCCCTCCACTTT
TRBD1,TRBJ2-7,.,TRBV2,CASGVGGYSYEQYF,TGTGCCAGCGGTGTAGGGGGCTACTCCTACGAGCAGTACTTC
TRBD2,TRBJ2-1,many,TRBV5-6,CASSEDGVSSGRAGNEQFF,TGTGCCAGCAGCGAAGATGGTGTATCTAGCGGGAGGGCCGGCAATGAGCAGTTCTTC
.,TRBJ2-1,many,TRBV29-1,CSASQYDEQFF,TGCAGCGCCTCACAATACGATGAGCAGTTCTTC
.,TRBJ2-2,.,TRBV6-5,CASSNTGAANTGELFFF,.
.,TRBJ2-5,many,TRBV18,CASSDQETQYF,TGTGCCAGCTCAGACCAAGAGACCCAGTACTTC
TRBD1,TRBJ1-2,.,TRBV30,CAWSPDRAGGYTF,TGTGCCTGGAGTCCAGACAGGGCCGGCGGCTACACCTTC
.,TRBJ2-4,many,TRBV5-1,CASSGEAKNIQYF,TGCGCCAGCAGCGGAGAAGCCAAAAACATTCAGTACTTC
.,TRBJ2-2,many,TRBV19,CASSIGQNTGELFF,TGTGCCAGTAGTATAGGACAGAACACCGGGGAGCTGTTTTTT
TRBD1,TRBJ2-5,.,TRBV20-1,CSASRQGARSLETQYF,TGCAGTGCTAGCAGACAGGGGGCGCGATCGCTAGAGACCCAGTACTTC
TRBD1,TRBJ2-1,once,TRBV15,CATREGGIVNEQFF,TGTGCCACCCGCGAAGGGGGCATTGTAAATGAGCAGTTCTTC
.,TRBJ2-1,many,TRBV28,CASSSSGQGKRGNEQFF,TGTGCCAGCAGTTCCTCGGGGCAGGGGAAGAGGGGGAATGAGCAGTTCTTC
TRBD1,TRBJ2-1,few,TRBV6-2/TRBV6-3,CASSPGTGSSDEQFF,TGTGCCAGCAGTCCCGGGACAGGGTCTTCCGATGAGCAGTTCTTC
.,TRBJ2-1,few,TRBV10-3,CAISENEDTPGKQFF,TGTGCCATCAGTGAGAACGAGGATACCCCGGGGAAGCAGTTCTTC
TRBD1,TRBJ2-2,many,TRBV6-2/TRBV6-3,CASSYSRGPANTGELFF,TGTGCCAGCAGTTACTCAAGGGGGCCTGCGAACACCGGGGAGCTGTTTTTT
TRBD2,TRBJ2-7,many,TRBV7-2,CASSGGLAGAYEQYF,TGTGCCAGCAGCGGAGGACTAGCGGGGGCCTACGAGCAGTACTTC
.,TRBJ1-1,many,TRBV2,CASTVGTLLNTEAFF,TGTGCCAGTACGGTGGGGACCTTATTGAACACTGAAGCTTTCTTT
.,TRBJ2-7,many,TRBV29-1,CSVETVGEQYF,TGCAGCGTAGAAACTGTCGGCGAGCAGTACTTC
.,TRBJ2-1,many,TRBV7-2,CASSPGFSSYNEQFF,TGTGCCAGCAGCCCCGGGTTTAGCTCCTACAATGAGCAGTTCTTC
.,TRBJ2-7,many,TRBV29-1,CSVVMGYTYEQYF,TGCAGCGTTGTAATGGGATACACCTACGAGCAGTACTTC
TRBD2,TRBJ2-5,many,TRBV28,CASTLGGVQETQYF,TGTGCCAGCACCCTTGGGGGGGTTCAAGAGACCCAGTACTTC
.,TRBJ2-7,many,TRBV5-1,CASSLIAAPYEQYF,TGCGCCAGCAGCTTGATAGCCGCCCCCTACGAGCAGTACTTC
.,TRBJ2-7,many,TRBV30,CAWSVSGILYEQYF,TGTGCCTGGAGTGTAAGTGGGATACTCTACGAGCAGTACTTC
.,TRBJ2-1,many,TRBV6-5,CASRQEFYNEQFF,TGTGCCAGCAGGCAGGAATTTTACAATGAGCAGTTCTTC
TRBD2,TRBJ2-3,.,TRBV5-1,CASSKGSGRTSGTDTQYF,TGCGCCAGCAGTAAGGGTAGCGGGAGGACGTCGGGCACAGATACGCAGTATTTT
TRBD2,TRBJ2-4,.,TRBV7-2,CASTPGTSANIQYF,TGTGCCAGCACCCCAGGGACTAGCGCTAACATTCAGTACTTC
.,TRBJ2-1,.,TRBV20-1,CSASPPSRVVGSPYNEQFF,TGCAGTGCTAGTCCTCCCAGTCGAGTTGTCGGGAGTCCCTACAATGAGCAGTTCTTC
.,TRBJ1-1,many,TRBV28,CASSLISLWELNTEAFF,TGTGCCAGCAGTTTAATCTCCCTCTGGGAACTGAACACTGAAGCTTTCTTT
.,TRBJ2-2,many,TRBV5-1,CASSLGSAGNTGELFF,TGCGCCAGCAGCTTGGGGTCGGCAGGCAACACCGGGGAGCTGTTTTTT
.,TRBJ2-7,many,TRBV19,CASSITGRGYEQYF,TGTGCCAGTAGTATTACAGGGAGAGGCTACGAGCAGTACTTC
.,TRBJ2-1,.,TRBV11-1,CASSDLTEAGGNEQFF,TGTGCCAGCAGCGACCTTACAGAGGCAGGGGGGAATGAGCAGTTCTTC